This T cell receptor (beta chain) comes out of a study of cytomegalovirus exposure and HLA in healthy donors (TCRdb year 2017). About the full investigation: An earlier analysis of some 600 of the donors reported 250 to 350 Gb of sequence data and around 100 million unique TCR beta sequences obtained from 150 million to 200 million T cells. An early release that covered roughly 600 HLA-typed donors contained approximately 320 gigabases of sequencing data and about 93 million unique TCR sequences. Of the roughly 390 genotyped donors, 81% fell in the genetic ancestry cluster associated with self-reported Caucasian donors. The study aimed to test whether cataloging public T cell receptors could reveal signatures of past pathogen exposure. Using immunosequencing, the study profiled T cell repertoires from fewer than 850 subjects and related those repertoires to cytomegalovirus serostatus. A separate validation cohort of 100 to 150 different subjects was used in addition to the approximately 640-subject first cohort. To predict cytomegalovirus infection status, the study combined high-throughput TCR immunosequencing, statistical association of individual TCRs with disease status, and machine learning. A later analysis re-analyzed previously published TCR beta repertoires from several hundred donors and added high-resolution HLA genotyping to study TCR occurrence patterns. The later analysis used no new phenotypic data to find candidate immune exposures, relying instead on TCR beta sequences and their occurrence across donors. An earlier analysis of about 600 of the donors used high-throughput TCR beta sequencing to judge whether each TCR beta V gene segment behaved as functional or pseudogenic. Donor age, sex, ethnicity and CMV serostatus were compiled together with the repertoire data. A later genetic analysis took genome-wide SNP genotypes for about 55% of the 666 donors and used that subset as a discovery cohort. All discovery cohort repertoires had been generated using a single sequencing platform. Both class I and class II loci were covered by HLA typing, at four-digit resolution. The number of typed donors differed by locus: about 620-640 for A, B, C, DRB1 and DQB1; some 500 for DQA1; 606 for DPA1; and approximately 450 for DPB1. Roughly 5 DR-DQ haplotypes were handled as single units for association and clustering, since linkage in the cohort was strong. Across approximately 400 genotyped donors of the cohort, an average of about 250,000 unique TCR beta nucleotide sequences per donor were sequenced, and roughly a sixth of those sequences were non-productive. The paper as a whole reports these results and caveats: The presence/absence analyses assumed that sequencing depth was roughly uniform across donors, and that assumption may not be true. Most CMV-associated TCR beta chains appeared to be HLA-restricted in a later analysis, and the HLA associations seemed to be driven largely by CMV exposure. Strong co-occurrence of HLA alleles, especially DR and DQ, made assigning TCR associations to individual alleles difficult. A cluster of highly shared sequence variants was judged likely to be a technical artifact of the sequencing pipeline. In a later genetic analysis, a missense DCLRE1C variant was associated with V-gene and J-gene trimming of TCR beta chains, and the association was replicated in an independent cohort. A further reported finding was that TCR beta sequences accurately predicted the HLA-A and HLA-B alleles for most subjects in the first cohort. Linkage disequilibrium might explain the correlated functional status among segregating V segments, but an unknown experimental factor could not be excluded. The cohort was sequenced for TCR beta chains only, and without alpha or paired-chain data the features that could be detected were limited. In a later analysis, HLA-associated TCR beta chains were found to be more clonally expanded and to have lower generation probabilities than equally common non-associated chains. Because counts were too low, roughly 17 rarely observed V segments, including chromosome 9 orphons, were left out of the earlier analysis of over 550 of the donors. The authors suggested that the approach could potentially be extended to other disease states and immunological phenotypes. While some public TCRs were present in many individuals, most TCR sequences turned up only very rarely across donors. In vitro tests confirmed that three of the cytomegalovirus-associated TCR beta chains recognize cytomegalovirus antigens. CMV serostatus was the only immune exposure information available for the cohort. The classifier was reported to diagnose cytomegalovirus status with high specificity and sensitivity in both the original cohort and the validation cohort. In a later analysis, TCR association rates were found to vary across HLA loci, with the most associated TCRs seen for DRB1 alleles and the fewest for HLA-C alleles. An earlier analysis of approximately 570 of the donors showed that most TCR beta V segments appeared in productive rearrangements either about 87% or about 30% of the time, which broadly matched IMGT annotations. At a false discovery rate of 0.05, a later analysis linked some 17,000 TCR beta sequences to specific HLA alleles. The study listed 150 to 200 TCR beta chains as associated with cytomegalovirus. Some IMGT-functional V segments, including TRBV6-2 and TRBV6-3, could not be told apart with the 87-base-pair reads, so those segments were excluded. According to a later genetic analysis, donors in an Asian-associated ancestry cluster had fewer N-insertions in productive TCRs than the approximately 670-donor mean. Because HLA typing was missing for some donors at each locus, association tests included only the typed subset. A later analysis reported that several top co-occurrence clusters appeared linked to parvovirus B19, influenza, CMV and Epstein-Barr virus.

In total, roughly 670 healthy bone marrow donors made up the cohort. At the time of sampling, all cohort members were nominally healthy, though unrecorded immune exposures were likely present. The donor was CMV seropositive and belonged to the group of more than 250 seropositive cohort members. A peripheral blood sample was collected from each donor, and TCR beta sequencing was performed on peripheral blood mononuclear cells. The Qiagen DNeasy Blood Extraction Kit was used to extract genomic DNA from the blood cell samples. The CDR3 runs 13 amino acids, cysteine and phenylalanine included. The entry retains the CDR3 DNA only, 39 bases that are in frame from base 1. Trimming at the junction amounts to 4 bases on V and 4 bases on J, and the germline ends lie 11 bases apart. The germline V gene yields SGHRS for CDR1 and YFSETQ for CDR2. Libraries were constructed by the immunoSEQ multiplex PCR assay. A mixture of 60 forward primers for TCR Vbeta segments and 13 reverse primers for TCR Jbeta segments was used in the multiplex PCR. The CDR3 region of rearranged TCR beta genes was amplified from genomic DNA by a multiplex PCR assay. On the Illumina HiSeq System, the amplified TCR beta libraries were sequenced as 87-base-pair reads. Turning to the authors' computational methods: Across the 670 or so repertoires, a later analysis counted tens of millions of unique TCR beta chains, roughly 11 million of which were shared by at least two donors. A nearest-neighbor algorithm error-corrected the raw reads and collapsed the reads into unique sequences, merging closely related sequences to remove PCR and sequencing errors. Alignment of CDR3 sequences to IMGT reference sequences was used to assign V, D and J gene segments. For a sequence to be retained, at least a six-nucleotide match to both a V gene segment and a J gene segment was required. Rearrangements were classified as productive when the CDR3 lacked stop codons and remained in frame with V and J, and all other rearrangements were classified as non-productive. CDR3 was defined according to IMGT convention as the region running from the second conserved V-encoded cysteine to the conserved J-encoded phenylalanine. In an earlier analysis of around 600 of the donors, sequences lacking an unambiguous match to a single V gene segment were excluded. In an earlier analysis of approximately 560 of the donors, a V segment was called functional when productive rearrangements were above 56.7%, and segregating when the standard deviation between donors exceeded 5%. A statistical classification framework was built for diagnosing cytomegalovirus status from the catalog of TCR beta chain sequences. In a later analysis, V and J genes were assigned by comparing TCR nucleotide sequences against IMGT/GENE-DB human TR gene sequences. The TCRdist pipeline was used in a later analysis to assign CDR3 sequences and most-parsimonious VDJ recombination scenarios. In a later analysis, every TCR beta chain was defined by the combination of its CDR3 amino acid sequence and its V-gene family, and reads without a unique V-gene family were dropped. As a way to deal with suspected cross-contamination and a sequencing artifact, a later analysis dropped roughly 620 nucleotide sequences that were highly shared and had low generation probability. For each public chain, a later analysis derived a clonal expansion index from normalized ranks of inferred template counts within each repertoire. A later analysis computed generation probabilities with a VDJ recombination model fitted to out-of-frame rearrangements, and checked the results against IGoR. In a later analysis, TCR-TCR, TCR-HLA and TCR-CMV co-occurrence was scored with hypergeometric tests, and a repertoire-size bias correction was applied to TCR pairs. False discovery rates were estimated in a later analysis by permuting HLA or CMV assignments 20 times. A later analysis grouped co-occurring TCRs with DBSCAN, adding TCRdist sequence similarity when clustering within HLA-allele-positive subsets. For co-occurrence clustering, repertoires with fewer than 30,000 or more than 120,000 public chains were excluded, along with roughly 5 repertoires with anomalous nucleotide sharing. Held by TCRdb, this immuneACCESS table contains in-frame sequences only and omits some clones. Under half of the omission traces to an unresolved V gene where checked; the cause of the rest is unknown. V, J and clone size are taken as reported in that table, and D and trimming were inferred from the DNA itself. This sample comprises 150,000 to 200,000 clones, 80% to 90% of them detected only once. The ten top clones hold approximately 7% of the sample.

Turning to this clone: The specificity of this receptor is unknown. Qualities for individual bases were not recorded, and no much larger clone is one base off.

Sequencing was carried out using PBMCs. The V and J genes are TRBV5-1 and TRBJ1-1, with the identity of the D gene unclear. The sequence was collected from a young woman in good health and CMV-seropositive. The CDR3 corresponds to CASSAARGTEAFF. The sequenced DNA is TGCGCCAGCAGCGCCGCCCGGGGCACTGAAGCTTTCTTT. Outside the CDR3, residues come from the reference TRBV5-1 and TRBJ1-1 proteins, so the full variable domain is: KAGVTQTPRYLIKTRGQQVTLSCSPISGHRSVSWYQQTPGQGLQFLFEYFSETQRNKGNFPGRFSGRQFSNSRSEMNVSTLELGDSALYLCASSAARGTEAFFGQGTRLTVV.